The sample holds many counts of the clone carrying this TCR beta chain. Its target is unknown. This CDR3 region has 14 residues. Germline loops: CDR1 SGHTA, CDR2 FQGNSA. Trimming pared 0 bases from V and 0 bases from J, leaving 6 bases between. MiXCR was run by TCRdb on the multiplex PCR reads, yielding one entry per CDR3 protein. This sample has 130,000 or so distinct CDR3 sequences; 20% to 25% occur once, and the top ten carry roughly 2.6%. This specimen belongs to a study of breast tumors, draining lymph nodes, adjacent tissues. Broader study findings: Compared with lymph nodes, tumors were less diverse; compared with nontumor tissue, more. Data only fit, rather than demonstrated, lymph node origin of most tumor T cells.

Samples came from axillary lymph nodes draining the breast cancer. Sample: axillary lymph node tissue. The chain links TRBV7-2 to TRBJ2-7; D remains ambiguous. This clonotype was obtained from a female donor with breast cancer. Some clones in this sample may be carry-over from other donors' samples. CDR3 loop: CASSLAATSYEQYF. The CDR3, as DNA: TGTGCCAGCAGCTTAGCGGCCACCTCCTACGAGCAGTACTTC.